These 27 T cell receptor beta chains originate from one sample sequenced in a study of blood T cell repertoires in COVID-19. Assay: immunoSEQ multiplex PCR; the TCRdb copy retains only in-frame clones and omits some. There are a few hundred thousand clones in the sample; around 86% occur only once, and around 4.4% lies in the top ten. Input material: PBMCs or T cells enriched from blood (not recorded which). These receptors originate from a woman aged 40 to 50 with acute COVID-19.

In this sample, this clone turned up once. V and J are TRBV5-4 and TRBJ1-1, with a weak D call TRBD1 (5 bases). The CDR3 is 15 residues long. CDR1 SGHNT and CDR2 YYREEE come from the germline V gene (reference sequence). Trimming removed 0 bases from V and 0 bases from J, with 9 bases in between. The CDR3 nucleotides are TGTGCCAGCAGCTTGGGGGCAGGGTTGAACACTGAAGCTTTCTTT. This gives the protein CASSLGAGLNTEAFF.

The gene calls are TRBV4-3 and TRBJ1-2, with 8 bases identical to TRBD1. The junction had 16 bases not matched to a gene; V was cut back by 1 base and J by 3 bases. The CDR3 runs to 19 residues. Germline-derived CDR1 and CDR2 are LGHNA and YSLEER. The CDR3 sequence is CASSQAGQGEWARYYGYTF. DNA of the CDR3: TGCGCCAGCAGCCAAGCCGGACAGGGCGAATGGGCTAGATACTATGGCTACACCTTC.

A few counts support this clone. The genes are TRBV19 and TRBJ2-2; 7 nucleotides agree with TRBD2. CDR1 and CDR2 from the germline V gene are LNHDA and SQIVND (reference sequence). This CDR3 region has 15 residues. With 2 bases clipped from V and 3 bases from J, the junction kept 3 bases outside the gene matches. The CDR3 DNA reads as TGTGCCAGTAGTATAAGACGGGGGGACACCGGGGAGCTGTTTTTT. Translated: CASSIRRGDTGELFF.

This chain joins TRBV5-1 and TRBJ1-3, with D unresolved. The germline V and J ends were trimmed by 0 bases and 2 bases, with 9 bases remaining between them. Germline-derived CDR1 and CDR2 are SGHRS and YFSETQ. The CDR3 loop spans 15 amino acids. DNA for the CDR3: TGCGCCAGCAGCTTGGCCCTGGAGGCTGGAAACACCATATATTTT. This translates into CASSLALEAGNTIYF. Complete variable domain (other parts from reference TRBV5-1 and TRBJ1-3): KAGVTQTPRYLIKTRGQQVTLSCSPISGHRSVSWYQQTPGQGLQFLFEYFSETQRNKGNFPGRFSGRQFSNSRSEMNVSTLELGDSALYLCASSLALEAGNTIYFGEGSWLTVV.

In its sample, this clone was seen a few times. The chain joins TRBV5-5 to TRBJ1-1; 9 bases agree with TRBD1. Germline loops: CDR1 SGHKS, CDR2 YYEKEE (reference sequence). The trim removed 4 bases at V and 7 bases at J, leaving 5 bases unmatched. CDR3 length: 13 residues. The CDR3 sequence: CASSKGQGLEAFF. Here the CDR3 DNA reads TGTGCCAGCAGCAAGGGACAGGGTCTTGAAGCTTTCTTT.

The chain links TRBV11-2 to TRBJ2-3, with D tentatively TRBD2 (5 bases). CDR1 SGHAT and CDR2 FQNNGV come from the germline V gene. The CDR3 loop spans 13 amino acids. Trimming stripped 8 bases from V and 3 bases from J, with 12 bases between. CDR3 nucleotide sequence: TGTGCCAGCCGACTATCTTCGACAGATACGCAGTATTTT. Its protein product is CASRLSSTDTQYF.

The V gene is TRBV2, the J gene TRBJ2-7; D is ambiguous. Germline V CDR1 and CDR2: SNHLY, FYNNEI. Trimming shortened V by 2 bases and J by 4 bases, and 9 bases separated the two germline ends. CDR3 size: 13 residues. The CDR3 is CASSEFSAYEQYF. DNA for the CDR3: TGTGCCAGCAGTGAATTCAGCGCTTACGAGCAGTACTTC.

The chain recombines TRBV28 with TRBJ2-7, with 13 positions matching TRBD2. Germline V lookup: CDR1 MDHEN, CDR2 SYDVKM. CDR3 length: 17 residues. V was pared by 3 bases and J by 5 bases, with 10 bases of the junction left unmatched. The DNA for the CDR3 is TGTGCCAGCAGTTTTTCTCTCGGACTAGCGGGAGTCGACGAGCAGTACTTC. Translating it yields CASSFSLGLAGVDEQYF.

The chain has TRBV24-1 and TRBJ2-1; 9 bases match TRBD2. After removal of 9 bases from V and 9 bases from J, the junction contained 11 bases not matched to a gene. Germline CDR1 and CDR2: KGHDR and SFDVKD. The CDR3 consists of 14 residues. The CDR3 DNA reads TGTGCCACCTCCGTTAGCGGGAGAAGGAGTGAGCAGTTCTTC. It translates to CATSVSGRRSEQFF.

This clone was found once. The gene calls are TRBV7-9 and TRBJ2-3; TRBD1 matches 9 bases. CDR3 length equals 15 residues. Trimming cost V 5 bases and J 4 bases; bases outside gene matches: 7. Germline lookup yields CDR1 SEHNR and CDR2 FQNEAQ (reference sequence). CDR3 DNA sequence: TGTGCCAGCAGCCTAACAGGGGGCAGCGCAGATACGCAGTATTTT. Translated, it gives CASSLTGGSADTQYF.

The chain has TRBV29-1 and TRBJ1-1, with 7 bases lining up with TRBD1. Germline V gene lookup returns CDR1 SQVTM and CDR2 ANQGSEA. The CDR3 has 14 amino acids. V was clipped by 4 bases and J by 2 bases; unmatched bases: 7. CDR3 nucleotides: TGCAGCGTTGGACCGAGGACAGGTAACACTGAAGCTTTCTTT. This codes for CSVGPRTGNTEAFF.

The chain carries TRBV19 and TRBJ1-1; D uncertain. The V gene lost 3 bases and the J gene lost 1 base, with 6 bases spanning the gap. CDR3 length: 13 residues. Germline loops: CDR1 LNHDA, CDR2 SQIVND (reference sequence). The chain's CDR3 is CASSIKRNTEAFF. In DNA form, the CDR3 reads TGTGCCAGTAGTATCAAGAGGAACACTGAAGCTTTCTTT.

The genes are TRBV19 and TRBJ1-2; D not certain. Trimming shortened V by 1 base and J by 5 bases, and 14 bases separated the two germline ends. Looked up from germline, CDR1 is LNHDA and CDR2 is SQIVND (reference sequence). This CDR3 region has 15 residues. The CDR3, as DNA: TGTGCCAGTAGTATAGGCGCGCCCGAGCCATATGGCTACACCTTC. It yields the protein CASSIGAPEPYGYTF.

This chain links TRBV27 with TRBJ1-5; the D gene is possibly TRBD1 (6 bases). V was shortened by 4 bases and J by 3 bases, with 10 bases between the two germline ends. Looked up from germline, CDR1 is MNHEY and CDR2 is SMNVEV (reference sequence). The CDR3 contains 14 residues. DNA of the CDR3: TGTGCCAGCAGTTCACAGGGAAACAATCAGCCCCAGCATTTT. Protein: CASSSQGNNQPQHF.

The chain couples TRBV12-3 or TRBV12-4 to TRBJ2-7; D gene uncertain. This CDR3 spans 11 amino acids. V gave up 3 bases and J gave up 8 bases, with 8 bases separating them. The CDR3 DNA reads TGTGCCAGCAGTTTGGCTTGGCAGCAGTACTTC. Translation: CASSLAWQQYF.

The chain recombines TRBV9 with TRBJ2-1; 13 bases align to TRBD2. From germline, CDR1 is SGDLS and CDR2 YYNGEE. After removal of 0 bases from V and 4 bases from J, the junction contained 7 bases not matched to a gene. CDR3 size: 18 residues. CDR3 sequence (DNA): TGTGCCAGCAGCGTAGGACCATGGACTAGCGGGAGATACAATGAGCAGTTCTTC. Translated, it gives CASSVGPWTSGRYNEQFF.

CDR3 region: CAISDSGRELSGKLFF. The CDR3 DNA sequence: TGTGCCATCAGTGATTCTGGGAGGGAACTATCCGGAAAACTGTTTTTT. V and J are TRBV10-3 and TRBJ1-4; unclear D gene. The CDR3 loop spans 16 amino acids. Per the germline V gene, CDR1 is ENHRY and CDR2 is SYGVKD. V was pared by 3 bases and J by 10 bases, with 21 bases between.

In nucleotides, the CDR3 is TGTGCCAGCAGCCAAGAATGGGCAGGCACAGATACGCAGTATTTT. Amino acids: CASSQEWAGTDTQYF. The genes are TRBV4-2 and TRBJ2-3; D remains ambiguous. V was shortened by 0 bases and J by 1 base, with 8 bases between the two germline ends. The CDR3 totals 15 residues. CDR1 is LGHNA, CDR2 YNFKEQ, per germline.

In its sample, this clone was seen a few times. The chain couples TRBV7-2 to TRBJ1-1; 8 positions agree with TRBD1. The V segment lost 2 bases and the J segment 5 bases; nucleotides outside the gene matches: 4. The CDR3 has 14 amino acids. Germline CDR1 and CDR2: SGHTA and FQGNSA. The CDR3 DNA reads as TGTGCCAGCAGCTTAAGGACAGGGCAGACTGAAGCTTTCTTT. Residues: CASSLRTGQTEAFF.

The chain has TRBV7-9 and TRBJ2-2; perhaps TRBD1 as D (5 bases). Germline V gives CDR1 SEHNR, CDR2 FQNEAQ (reference sequence). Trimming removed 0 bases at V and 5 bases at J, with 19 bases between. This CDR3 contains 18 residues. The CDR3 nucleotides read TGTGCCAGCAGCTTAGCGAGACCGTGGGGCAAGAGGACCGGGGAGCTGTTTTTT. The encoded protein is CASSLARPWGKRTGELFF.

V and J are TRBV28 and TRBJ2-7, with 9 bases identical to TRBD2. V shed 7 bases and J 0 bases; nucleotides not matched to a gene: 7. The CDR3 spans 15 residues. Germline assignment: CDR1 MDHEN and CDR2 SYDVKM. CDR3 DNA sequence: TGTGCCAGCATGGGGGGCGGGAGGGACTCCTACGAGCAGTACTTC. It is translated as CASMGGGRDSYEQYF.

The V and J genes are TRBV4-1 and TRBJ2-3; D gene unclear. Germline V lookup: CDR1 MGHRA, CDR2 YSYEKL. CDR3 length: 16 amino acids. Trimming stripped 4 bases from V and 0 bases from J, with 14 bases between. DNA for the CDR3: TGCGCCAGCAGCCGAATTGAAGCTCCTAGCACAGATACGCAGTATTTT. As protein: CASSRIEAPSTDTQYF.

The genes are TRBV7-2 and TRBJ2-5; 9 bases are a match to TRBD2. The germline V gene encodes CDR1 SGHTA and CDR2 FQGNSA. Trimming cost V 1 base and J 6 bases; bases outside gene matches: 6. The CDR3 runs to 15 residues. CDR3 DNA sequence: TGTGCCAGCAGCTTAGTTTGGCGGGAGGGCCAGACCCAGTACTTC. Its protein product is CASSLVWREGQTQYF.

This chain connects TRBV15 to TRBJ1-2; possible D gene TRBD1, 5 bases. V lost 3 bases to trimming and J lost 1 base, with 18 bases between them. This CDR3 comprises 17 residues. The germline gives CDR1 LNHNV, CDR2 YYDKDF (reference sequence). The CDR3 DNA sequence: TGTGCCACCAGCAGCACACCGACAGCAGGGCTTAACTATGGCTACACCTTC. As protein: CATSSTPTAGLNYGYTF.

The chain links TRBV15 to TRBJ2-3; possible D gene TRBD2, 6 bases. This CDR3 region has 16 residues. Per germline, CDR1 LNHNV and CDR2 YYDKDF (reference sequence). Trimming shortened V by 0 bases and J by 6 bases, and 16 bases separated the two germline ends. This CDR3 is CATSREVTGVADTQYF. The CDR3 region has the DNA TGTGCCACCAGCAGAGAAGTGACGGGAGTGGCGGATACGCAGTATTTT.

The chain carries TRBV6-5 and TRBJ1-3; no definite D call. The V end was cut by 2 bases, the J end by 4 bases, with 6 bases between. Germline V lookup: CDR1 MNHEY, CDR2 SVGAGI. The CDR3 contains 13 residues. The CDR3 is CASSYGQGNTIYF. The CDR3 nucleotides are TGTGCCAGCAGTTACGGGCAGGGAAACACCATATATTTT.

The chain recombines TRBV18 with TRBJ1-2; 10 bases line up with TRBD1. The V segment lost 3 bases and the J segment 3 bases; nucleotides outside the gene matches: 7. The CDR3 is made up of 16 amino acids. Germline V gene lookup returns CDR1 KGHSH and CDR2 LQKENI. The CDR3 DNA follows: TGTGCCAGCTCACCGCGGGGACAGGGGTTGGACTATGGCTACACCTTC. Translating gives CASSPRGQGLDYGYTF.